This T cell receptor beta chain was found in a study of T cell responses to AZD1222 COVID-19 vaccine. CDR1 and CDR2 (germline): SGHRS, YFSETQ. This CDR3 comprises 15 residues. V lost 2 bases and J 2 bases, leaving 14 bases between the germline ends. Produced via immunoSEQ multiplex PCR; TCRdb's table is partial and in-frame only. This sample has approximately 110,000 clones, with around 90% found just once. The chain couples TRBV5-1 to TRBJ2-7, with TRBD1 as a possible D gene (6 bases). The origin of this receptor is an adult in good health. This specimen was peripheral blood, taken on day 0 of AZD1222 vaccination. This CDR3 reads CASSFRGRPTYEQYF. The CDR3 DNA follows: TGCGCCAGCAGCTTCAGGGGACGCCCAACCTACGAGCAGTACTTC. Full variable domain (missing parts from reference TRBV5-1 and TRBJ2-7): KAGVTQTPRYLIKTRGQQVTLSCSPISGHRSVSWYQQTPGQGLQFLFEYFSETQRNKGNFPGRFSGRQFSNSRSEMNVSTLELGDSALYLCASSFRGRPTYEQYFGPGTRLTVT.